Described below is a single TCR beta chain sequence and its context. What it recognizes is unknown. TCRdb keeps only in-frame clones here, not all; method: immunoSEQ multiplex PCR. This table has about 92,000 clones, approximately 91% appearing once. This entry is derived from a study of T cell responses to AZD1222 COVID-19 vaccine. Background on the study: Researchers grouped second doses given at about 4 or about 12 weeks into one pool. Study-wide findings and caveats: Sampled repertoires all dated from after the peak T cell response. CD4 TCRs covered the whole spike, strongest at regions 160-218 and 743-854. Spike-specific TCR breadth and depth went up after people got two AZD1222 doses.

The CDR3 has 17 residues. Trimming stripped 2 bases from V and 6 bases from J, with 20 bases between. Germline V lookup: CDR1 MNHEY, CDR2 SVGEGT. This chain joins TRBV6-2 or TRBV6-3 and TRBJ1-3, with D hard to call. Sequencing used peripheral blood, obtained on day 0 of AZD1222 vaccination. The sequence derives from an adult in good health. CDR3 sequence reads: CASSYPPSRPGVNTIYF. For the CDR3, the DNA is TGTGCCAGCAGTTACCCGCCATCGAGACCGGGAGTAAACACCATATATTTT.